These 15 T cell receptor beta chains originate from one sample sequenced in a study of shared clonotypes between healthy human individuals. Profiled with immunoSEQ multiplex PCR; TCRdb holds only in-frame clones, not every one. The sample has 330,000 or so clones, roughly 70% seen once; the top ten hold less than 11%. Sample: memory CD4+ T cells sorted from blood. Subset denoted: CD45RA-negative fraction. The receptor set was obtained from a man in his thirties or forties in good health.

A few counts support this clone. At the DNA level, this CDR3 is encoded by other sequences in the same sample as well. The chain has TRBV6-6 and TRBJ2-7; no clear D gene. V gave up 6 bases and J gave up 3 bases, with 9 bases separating them. The CDR3 spans 12 residues. Germline V CDR1 and CDR2: MNHNY, SVGAGI (reference sequence). The CDR3 loop reads CASRDGGYEQYF. The CDR3 DNA is TGTGCCAGCAGGGATGGCGGCTACGAGCAGTACTTC.

The chain couples TRBV2 to TRBJ2-1; perhaps TRBD1 as D (5 bases). CDR3 length equals 13 residues. Germline lookup yields CDR1 SNHLY and CDR2 FYNNEI. V lost 8 bases and J 5 bases, leaving 13 bases between the germline ends. The CDR3 region is CASGKTENNEQFF. Here the CDR3 DNA reads TGTGCCAGCGGCAAGACAGAAAACAATGAGCAGTTCTTC.

The gene calls are TRBV6-5 and TRBJ1-2; D unclear. Deletions cut 4 bases from V and 8 bases from J, with 11 bases between. The CDR3 loop spans 12 amino acids. CDR1 and CDR2 (germline): MNHEY, SVGAGI. The CDR3 DNA follows: TGTGCCAGCAGTTCGAATTCCTGGGGCTACACCTTC. Translated, it gives CASSSNSWGYTF.

This clone was counted a few times. V and J are TRBV29-1 and TRBJ1-2, with 12 bases that match TRBD1. From germline, CDR1 is SQVTM and CDR2 ANQGSEA. V lost 3 bases, J lost 4 bases, and 9 bases stayed unmatched. The CDR3 is 16 residues long. The CDR3 coding sequence is TGCAGCGTTGACCCGGGACAGGGGGCGCATGTCTATGGCTACACCTTC. Amino acid sequence: CSVDPGQGAHVYGYTF.

This clone was counted at least ten times. The chain combines TRBV7-8 with TRBJ2-1; TRBD2 is a possible D gene (5 bases). Germline values: CDR1 SGHVS, CDR2 FQNEAQ. CDR3 size: 17 residues. V was clipped by 6 bases and J by 0 bases, with 18 bases between them. The CDR3 DNA reads as TGTGCCAGCAGAAGAAAGACGGGGATGGGCTCCTACAATGAGCAGTTCTTC. Residues: CASRRKTGMGSYNEQFF.

This clone was counted between two and nine times. The V call is TRBV7-2, the J call TRBJ1-4; 7 bases fit TRBD1. The CDR3 has 13 residues. Trimming at V came to 5 bases and at J to 12 bases, leaving 9 bases not matched to a gene. Looked up from germline, CDR1 is SGHTA and CDR2 is FQGNSA. The CDR3: CASSRDRSEELFF. CDR3 nucleotide sequence: TGTGCCAGCAGCCGGGACAGAAGCGAGGAACTGTTTTTT.

This clone showed up just a few times. The same CDR3 arises from other DNA sequences in this sample as well. The chain links TRBV18 to TRBJ2-5; D is possibly TRBD1 (6 bases). This CDR3 contains 15 residues. V lost 0 bases, J lost 0 bases, and 8 bases lay in between. CDR1 and CDR2 from the germline V gene are KGHSH and LQKENI. Here the CDR3 DNA reads TGTGCCAGCTCACCACCGGGACAACACCAAGAGACCCAGTACTTC. This translates into CASSPPGQHQETQYF.

The chain joins TRBV5-1 to TRBJ2-1; 7 nucleotides agree with TRBD2. Germline values: CDR1 SGHRS, CDR2 YFSETQ. V dropped 5 bases and J dropped 6; count of bases not matched to a gene: 5. The CDR3 is made up of 13 amino acids. CDR3 nucleotides: TGCGCCAGCAGGGCTAGCGGATTCAATGAGCAGTTCTTC. This encodes CASRASGFNEQFF.

The chain joins TRBV19 to TRBJ2-7; no clear D gene. V lost 1 base and J lost 0, with 16 bases in between. The CDR3 is 17 residues long. Germline V gene sequence: CDR1 LNHDA, CDR2 SQIVND (reference sequence). This CDR3 reads CASSIGGISDPSYEQYF. DNA of the CDR3: TGTGCCAGTAGTATAGGGGGAATAAGCGACCCCTCCTACGAGCAGTACTTC.

This chain uses TRBV10-2 with TRBJ2-1; D possibly corresponds to TRBD2 (6 bases). The ends were cut back, 7 bases at V and 1 base at J, with 8 bases in the middle. This CDR3 has 13 residues. The germline V gene encodes CDR1 WSHSY and CDR2 SAAADI. For the CDR3, the DNA is TGCGCCAGCAAGGAGGGATCCTACAATGAGCAGTTCTTC. Its protein is CASKEGSYNEQFF.

The V call is TRBV18, the J call TRBJ2-4, with D possibly matching TRBD1 (6 bases). V dropped 3 bases and J dropped 5 bases, with 17 bases sitting between them. The CDR3 spans 16 residues. The germline V gene has CDR1 KGHSH and CDR2 LQKENI. The chain's CDR3 is CASSPLGGHGENIQYF. CDR3 coding DNA: TGTGCCAGCTCACCCTTAGGGGGACACGGTGAAAACATTCAGTACTTC.

This rearrangement joins TRBV6-5 to TRBJ2-5; either TRBD1 or TRBD2 may fit D (5 bases each). V lost 5 bases and J lost 5, with 15 bases in between. The CDR3 runs to 14 residues. Germline V gene lookup returns CDR1 MNHEY and CDR2 SVGAGI. In DNA form, the CDR3 reads TGTGCCAGCAGTCGCCGCAGTGGGGACGAGACCCAGTACTTC. It yields the protein CASSRRSGDETQYF.

The chain combines TRBV7-6 with TRBJ2-7; TRBD2 might be the D (6 bases). V dropped 2 bases and J dropped 6 bases, with 8 bases sitting between them. The germline CDR1 and CDR2 sequences are SGHVS and FNYEAQ. This CDR3 spans 12 amino acids. This CDR3 reads CASSLNGGEQYF. Here the CDR3 DNA reads TGTGCCAGCAGCTTAAACGGGGGCGAGCAGTACTTC.

The gene calls are TRBV7-2 and TRBJ2-7, with D hard to call. V was clipped by 2 bases and J by 3 bases, with 11 bases between them. Looked up from germline, CDR1 is SGHTA and CDR2 is FQGNSA. The CDR3 sequence is 14 residues long. Here the CDR3 DNA reads TGTGCCAGCAGCTTAAGGGATACCTACTACGAGCAGTACTTC. Protein: CASSLRDTYYEQYF.

V and J are TRBV10-3 and TRBJ2-1; D possibly corresponds to TRBD2 (5 bases). The CDR3 loop spans 14 amino acids. Germline lookup yields CDR1 ENHRY and CDR2 SYGVKD. Trimming shortened V by 5 bases and J by 10 bases, and 18 bases separated the two germline ends. This CDR3 reads CAISKGMDSLEQFF. In DNA, the CDR3 is TGTGCCATCAGTAAGGGCATGGACTCGCTGGAGCAGTTCTTC.